The 29 T cell receptor beta chains presented below share a single source sample, sequenced in a study of shared clonotypes between healthy human individuals. Sequencing was performed with immunoSEQ multiplex PCR; in TCRdb, only in-frame clones are kept and a portion is missing. The sample has almost 750,000 clones, around 70% seen once. The material sequenced was memory CD4+ T cells sorted from blood. Subset specified: CD45RA-negative fraction. The receptors here all came from a woman aged 25 to 39 in good health.

The chain is built from TRBV30 and TRBJ2-7; D might be TRBD2 (6 bases). Germline lookup yields CDR1 GTSNPN and CDR2 SVGIG (reference sequence). The CDR3 sequence is 12 residues long. Here the CDR3 reads CAASASSYEQYF. In nucleotides, the CDR3 is TGTGCGGCTAGCGCAAGCTCCTACGAGCAGTACTTC.

The chain recombines TRBV4-2 with TRBJ2-5; D is uncertain. V dropped 0 bases and J dropped 5 bases, with 13 bases sitting between them. Germline V gene data show CDR1 as LGHNA and CDR2 as YNFKEQ. This CDR3 comprises 15 residues. The CDR3 loop reads CASSQDLGVGETQYF. DNA for the CDR3: TGTGCCAGCAGCCAAGATCTAGGAGTAGGGGAGACCCAGTACTTC.

The chain recombines TRBV7-8 with TRBJ1-2; D is perhaps TRBD1 (6 bases). Trimming took off 6 bases at V and 10 bases at J, with 21 bases between the two ends. Looked up from germline, CDR1 is SGHVS and CDR2 is FQNEAQ. The CDR3 runs to 14 residues. CDR3 residues: CASSLGTGSGDYTF. The CDR3 bases are TGTGCCAGCAGTCTTGGAACAGGGTCGGGCGACTACACCTTC.

As for this clone: In the same sample, other DNA sequences code for this CDR3. The chain uses TRBV9 and TRBJ2-1; 11 nucleotides align to TRBD2. The germline V gene encodes CDR1 SGDLS and CDR2 YYNGEE. Trimming cost V 2 bases and J 5 bases; bases outside gene matches: 3. This CDR3 has 15 residues. CDR3 amino acids: CASSVGTSGDNEQFF. Here the CDR3 DNA reads TGTGCCAGCAGCGTTGGGACTAGCGGCGACAATGAGCAGTTCTTC.

The rearrangement joins TRBV19 to TRBJ1-4; D is ambiguous. Trimming stripped 6 bases from V and 4 bases from J, with 12 bases between. Germline loops: CDR1 LNHDA, CDR2 SQIVND (reference sequence). The CDR3 extends over 14 amino acids. CDR3 bases: TGTGCCAGTAGAAAGGAAAACATTAATGAAAAACTGTTTTTT. This sequence encodes CASRKENINEKLFF.

This clone was seen only a few times. Other DNA sequences in this specimen translate into the identical CDR3. V usage is TRBV5-1 and J usage is TRBJ1-2, with TRBD1 as a possible D gene (5 bases). Trimming stripped 0 bases from V and 4 bases from J, with 7 bases between. The CDR3 loop spans 13 amino acids. Germline V lookup: CDR1 SGHRS, CDR2 YFSETQ. In DNA form, the CDR3 reads TGCGCCAGCAGCTTGGTTGGGGCCTATGGCTACACCTTC. This encodes CASSLVGAYGYTF. Supplemented by reference TRBV5-1 and TRBJ1-2, the full variable domain reads KAGVTQTPRYLIKTRGQQVTLSCSPISGHRSVSWYQQTPGQGLQFLFEYFSETQRNKGNFPGRFSGRQFSNSRSEMNVSTLELGDSALYLCASSLVGAYGYTFGSGTRLTVV.

This chain connects TRBV12-5 to TRBJ1-1, with D perhaps TRBD1 (6 bases). V shed 3 bases and J shed 0 bases, with 20 bases lying between them. Germline V gives CDR1 LGHNT, CDR2 FRNRAP. CDR3 length: 18 amino acids. CDR3 DNA: TGTGCTAGTGGTTTCTCGGAGGGGGAACTTAGAATGAACACTGAAGCTTTCTTT. It specifies CASGFSEGELRMNTEAFF.

The chain is built from TRBV28 and TRBJ1-5, with a tentative D call TRBD1 (5 bases). This CDR3 is built from 13 residues. In germline, CDR1 is MDHEN, CDR2 SYDVKM. V lost 1 base and J lost 7, with 8 bases in between. As DNA, the CDR3 is TGTGCCAGCAGTTTATCAGGGTTCCAGCCCCAGCATTTT. It codes for CASSLSGFQPQHF. Full variable domain (rest looked up from reference TRBV28 and TRBJ1-5): DVKVTQSSRYLVKRTGEKVFLECVQDMDHENMFWYRQDPGLGLRLIYFSYDVKMKEKGDIPEGYSVSREKKERFSLILESASTNQTSMYLCASSLSGFQPQHFGDGTRLSIL.

This rearrangement joins TRBV28 to TRBJ2-2, with a possible D match to TRBD2 (5 bases). The V and J ends lost 6 bases and 4 bases respectively, with 9 bases between them. The CDR3 loop spans 13 amino acids. Looked up from germline, CDR1 is MDHEN and CDR2 is SYDVKM. This CDR3 is CASRKDFTGELFF. For the CDR3, the DNA is TGTGCCAGCAGGAAGGACTTCACCGGGGAGCTGTTTTTT. Using reference TRBV28 and TRBJ2-2 for the parts outside the CDR3, the full variable domain is DVKVTQSSRYLVKRTGEKVFLECVQDMDHENMFWYRQDPGLGLRLIYFSYDVKMKEKGDIPEGYSVSREKKERFSLILESASTNQTSMYLCASRKDFTGELFFGEGSRLTVL.

The chain is built from TRBV28 and TRBJ1-1, with D uncertain. In germline, CDR1 is MDHEN, CDR2 SYDVKM. The CDR3 has 16 residues. With 5 bases removed from V and 1 base from J, the gap between germline ends came to 17 bases. Written as DNA, the CDR3 is TGTGCCAGCAGTCTCTATGGGGAACGGCCGAACACTGAAGCTTTCTTT. It encodes CASSLYGERPNTEAFF.

The chain uses TRBV7-8 and TRBJ2-3; no reliable D call. Deletions cut 1 base from V and 2 bases from J, with 7 bases between. Germline V CDR1 and CDR2: SGHVS, FQNEAQ. The CDR3 sequence is 14 residues long. This CDR3 reads CASSLVPATDTQYF. The DNA for the CDR3 is TGTGCCAGCAGCTTAGTTCCAGCCACAGATACGCAGTATTTT.

The V and J genes are TRBV27 and TRBJ2-1; weak D call: TRBD2 (5 bases). V shed 2 bases and J shed 9 bases, with 17 bases lying between them. From germline, CDR1 is MNHEY and CDR2 SMNVEV (reference sequence). The CDR3 extends over 15 amino acids. CDR3 sequence: CASSLRLPINPEQFF. The CDR3 DNA is TGTGCCAGCAGTTTAAGACTACCGATTAACCCTGAGCAGTTCTTC.

J is TRBJ2-1 and V is TRBV11-2; 9 nucleotides match TRBD2. This CDR3 is built from 15 residues. CDR1 and CDR2 from the germline V gene are SGHAT and FQNNGV. V shed 0 bases, J shed 7 bases, and the junction held 4 bases outside the gene matches. The CDR3 reads CASSLDPSGMNEQFF. In nucleotides, the CDR3 is TGTGCCAGCAGCTTAGATCCTAGCGGGATGAATGAGCAGTTCTTC.

CDR3 amino acids: CASSGASGTTDTQYF. In nucleotides, the CDR3 is TGTGCCAGCAGCGGTGCTAGCGGGACCACAGATACGCAGTATTTT. The chain recombines TRBV9 with TRBJ2-3; 9 nucleotides agree with TRBD2. Germline assignment: CDR1 SGDLS and CDR2 YYNGEE. The CDR3 contains 15 residues. J lost 2 bases, V lost 3 bases, and 4 bases had no gene match.

This clone occurred a few times. This chain links TRBV6-6 with TRBJ1-5; D unresolved. In germline, CDR1 is MNHNY, CDR2 SVGAGI (reference sequence). Trimming took off 0 bases at V and 6 bases at J, with 6 bases between the two ends. The CDR3 spans 13 residues. This CDR3 reads CASSYSFLQPQHF. CDR3 bases: TGTGCCAGCAGTTACTCGTTCCTTCAGCCCCAGCATTTT.

This clone was detected only once. The chain joins TRBV18 to TRBJ2-1; a weak D match, TRBD2 (5 bases). Germline CDR1 reads KGHSH; CDR2 reads LQKENI. This CDR3 region has 14 residues. Trimming left V 8 bases short and J 8 bases short, with 19 bases between. The CDR3 DNA follows: TGTGCCAGCGTCCCACGCGCTAGCTCAGATGAGCAGTTCTTC. It specifies CASVPRASSDEQFF.

J is TRBJ2-1 and V is TRBV7-2; D uncertain. Germline V CDR1 and CDR2: SGHTA, FQGNSA. The CDR3 length is 15 residues. V was shortened by 1 base and J by 3 bases, with 10 bases between the two germline ends. This CDR3 reads CASSLERLVYNEQFF. The DNA for the CDR3 is TGTGCCAGCAGCTTAGAAAGACTTGTCTACAATGAGCAGTTCTTC. The whole variable domain, filled in from reference TRBV7-2 and TRBJ2-1, reads GAGVSQSPSNKVTEKGKDVELRCDPISGHTALYWYRQSLGQGLEFLIYFQGNSAPDKSGLPSDRFSAERTGGSVSTLTIQRTQQEDSAVYLCASSLERLVYNEQFFGPGTRLTVL.

The chain is built from TRBV19 and TRBJ1-1; D not resolved. The CDR3 extends over 15 amino acids. The germline gives CDR1 LNHDA, CDR2 SQIVND (reference sequence). Trimming pared 7 bases from V and 1 base from J, leaving 16 bases between. CDR3 coding DNA: TGTGCCAGTACCCCTAGAAGGGTTCAGAACACTGAAGCTTTCTTT. Encoded protein: CASTPRRVQNTEAFF. The entire variable domain, with the rest obtained from reference TRBV19 and TRBJ1-1, is as follows: DGGITQSPKYLFRKEGQNVTLSCEQNLNHDAMYWYRQDPGQGLRLIYYSQIVNDFQKGDIAEGYSVSREKKESFPLTVTSAQKNPTAFYLCASTPRRVQNTEAFFGQGTRLTVV.

The chain couples TRBV5-4 to TRBJ2-3, with D possibly matching TRBD2 (5 bases). The CDR3 consists of 13 residues. The V gene lost 5 bases and the J gene lost 2 bases, with 9 bases spanning the gap. Germline V gene data show CDR1 as SGHNT and CDR2 as YYREEE (reference sequence). In nucleotides, the CDR3 is TGTGCCAGCAGTCCGGAGGTCACAGATACGCAGTATTTT. The encoded protein is CASSPEVTDTQYF.

V gene TRBV5-1 combines with J gene TRBJ2-3; the match to TRBD1 covers 9 bases. V was pared by 8 bases and J by 3 bases, with 4 bases of the junction left unmatched. In germline, CDR1 is SGHRS, CDR2 YFSETQ. The CDR3 sequence is 13 residues long. The DNA for the CDR3 is TGCGCCAGTGCGGACAGGGGTACAGATACGCAGTATTTT. Protein sequence: CASADRGTDTQYF.

The gene calls are TRBV7-9 and TRBJ2-3; a weak D match, TRBD2 (5 bases). V shed 7 bases and J shed 3 bases, with 8 bases lying between them. The CDR3 runs to 12 residues. Germline V gives CDR1 SEHNR, CDR2 FQNEAQ (reference sequence). The CDR3 region has the DNA TGTGCCAGCATGAGGGTTACAGATACGCAGTATTTT. Amino acid sequence: CASMRVTDTQYF.

The gene calls are TRBV18 and TRBJ2-7, with D hard to call. Germline V gives CDR1 KGHSH, CDR2 LQKENI. The CDR3 covers 15 residues. The V end lost 3 bases, the J end lost 3 bases, and 15 bases lay between the germline ends. The CDR3 bases are TGTGCCAGCTCACCGTTCGAGACCGGAGACTACGAGCAGTACTTC. It codes for CASSPFETGDYEQYF.

V gene TRBV29-1 combines with J gene TRBJ1-5; D gene ambiguous. The CDR3 has 12 residues. Per germline, CDR1 SQVTM and CDR2 ANQGSEA. V gave up 4 bases and J gave up 4 bases, with 8 bases separating them. CDR3 residues: CSVARENQPQHF. Written as DNA, the CDR3 is TGCAGCGTTGCAAGGGAAAATCAGCCCCAGCATTTT. The variable domain in full, completed from reference TRBV29-1 and TRBJ1-5, reads SAVISQKPSRDICQRGTSLTIQCQVDSQVTMMFWYRQQPGQSLTLIATANQGSEATYESGFVIDKFPISRPNLTFSTLTVSNMSPEDSSIYLCSVARENQPQHFGDGTRLSIL.

The chain uses TRBV7-7 and TRBJ1-4, with a possible D match to TRBD1 (5 bases). V lost 5 bases to trimming and J lost 4 bases, with 8 bases between them. There are 13 residues in the CDR3. Germline assignment: CDR1 SSHAT and CDR2 FNYEAQ (reference sequence). CDR3 region: CASSPGDNEKLFF. In DNA form, the CDR3 reads TGTGCCAGCAGCCCGGGGGATAATGAAAAACTGTTTTTT. Based on the CDR3 plus reference TRBV7-7 and TRBJ1-4, the full variable domain is GAGVSQSPRYKVTKRGQDVTLRCDPISSHATLYWYQQALGQGPEFLTYFNYEAQPDKSGLPSDRFSAERPEGSISTLTIQRTEQRDSAMYRCASSPGDNEKLFFGSGTQLSVL.

This chain uses TRBV23-1 with TRBJ1-2, with 8 bases identical to TRBD1. TRBV23-1 is given ORF status, its function remaining uncertain. The V segment lost 3 bases and the J segment 2 bases; nucleotides outside the gene matches: 8. This CDR3 region has 16 residues. This CDR3 reads CASSHPRTGFNYGYTF. The CDR3, as DNA: TGCGCCAGCAGTCACCCCAGGACAGGGTTCAACTATGGCTACACCTTC.

CDR3 DNA sequence: TGTGCTAGTGGTTTGGGAGGTTTAAGCGCGGGGAGAATCTACGAGCAGTACTTC. Translated, it gives CASGLGGLSAGRIYEQYF. The chain joins TRBV12-5 to TRBJ2-7; TRBD2 might be the D (6 bases). This CDR3 has 18 residues. V was cut by 1 base and J by 3 bases, with 22 bases left in between. Germline CDR1 and CDR2: LGHNT and FRNRAP.

This clone was counted ten times or more. V is TRBV6-6 and J is TRBJ2-4; 8 positions agree with TRBD2. Looked up from germline, CDR1 is MNHNY and CDR2 is SVGAGI (reference sequence). The CDR3 has 16 amino acids. With V trimmed by 5 bases and J by 0 bases, 6 bases remained unmatched. The CDR3 sequence is CASSQLAEIAKNIQYF. In DNA form, the CDR3 reads TGTGCCAGCAGTCAACTAGCGGAGATAGCCAAAAACATTCAGTACTTC.

This chain uses TRBV25-1 with TRBJ2-1, with 9 bases that match TRBD2. V was clipped by 6 bases and J by 4 bases; unmatched bases: 10. CDR1 is MGHDK, CDR2 SYGVNS, per germline. The length of the CDR3 is 16 residues. CDR3 DNA: TGTGCCAGCAGACCTACCGGGACTAGCAGGTACAATGAGCAGTTCTTC. It yields the protein CASRPTGTSRYNEQFF.

The chain employs TRBV19 and TRBJ1-3; D is unclear. The CDR3 has 12 residues. Germline loops: CDR1 LNHDA, CDR2 SQIVND (reference sequence). Trimming cost V 10 bases and J 4 bases, with 11 bases left between them. CDR3 protein: CATGVGGNTIYF. CDR3 bases: TGTGCCACGGGAGTGGGAGGAAACACCATATATTTT.